This T cell receptor (beta chain) was sequenced in a study of CD8+ T cells in alopecia areata. Study overall: Affected scalp percentage determined the severity score of treated patients. The study, taken as a whole, reports: The study found TCR sharing across patients less clear than in mice, possibly for HLA reasons. Scalp lesions, especially in alopecia totalis/universalis, had higher clonality than normal scalp. Among the top 100, expanded CD8+ clones, as well as scalp clonality, were significantly decreased by tofacitinib.

Treatment meaning: oral pan-JAK inhibitor, 5-10 mg twice daily. As to this clone: Its antigen remains unidentified.

Looked up from germline, CDR1 is MDHEN and CDR2 is SYDVKM. The CDR3 length is 17 residues. V lost 4 bases and J 3 bases, leaving 21 bases between the germline ends. RNA was extracted and reverse transcribed into cDNA as the sequencing template. The data were produced by immunoSEQ multiplex PCR, yet TCRdb's version contains in-frame clones alone and is incomplete. The sample holds 270,000 or so clones, roughly 50% seen once. The sequence derives from a human donor with alopecia areata. The chain employs TRBV28 and TRBJ1-1; D is possibly TRBD1 (5 bases). The specimen comprised CD4+ T cells sorted from blood, sampled at week 24, from a patient treated with tofacitinib. The CDR3 bases are TGTGCCAGCAGTTCGGGGCGTCGACGGGCACGCGACACTGAAGCTTTCTTT. Translation: CASSSGRRRARDTEAFF.